This entry lists 29 T cell receptor beta chains sequenced from one sample in a study of blood T cell repertoires in COVID-19. Clones were sequenced by immunoSEQ multiplex PCR, and TCRdb holds only the in-frame ones, with some missing. The data show 150,000 to 200,000 clones, with 84% seen just once and 12% held by the top ten. The sample comprised PBMCs or T cells enriched from blood (not recorded which). These receptors were taken from a man in his fifties who had recovered from COVID-19.

The chain is built from TRBV6-8 and TRBJ2-7, with TRBD1 matching 7 bases. The CDR3 consists of 14 residues. In germline, CDR1 is MNHGY, CDR2 SAAAGT. Trimming took 5 bases from V and 0 from J; bases not matched to a gene: 4. The CDR3 DNA sequence: TGTGCCAGCAGTCTACAGGGGCACTCCTACGAGCAGTACTTC. This codes for CASSLQGHSYEQYF.

The rearrangement links TRBV12-3 or TRBV12-4 to TRBJ1-5; D not resolved. The CDR3 runs to 13 residues. V dropped 6 bases and J dropped 7 bases, with 13 bases sitting between them. For the CDR3, the DNA is TGTGCCAGCAGCCCTCTCGGGGAGCAGCCCCAGCATTTT. Encoded protein: CASSPLGEQPQHF.

This clone has a single count. The CDR3 region has the DNA TGTGCCAGCAGCTTCGGGACAGGGGACGGGGAGCTGTTTTTT. Translating gives CASSFGTGDGELFF. V gene TRBV7-9 combines with J gene TRBJ2-2; 10 positions agree with TRBD1. This CDR3 is 14 amino acids long. The germline gives CDR1 SEHNR, CDR2 FQNEAQ (reference sequence). The V and J ends lost 3 bases and 7 bases, in that order; junction bases with no gene match: 2.

This clone has just one count. This rearrangement joins TRBV6-2 or TRBV6-3 to TRBJ2-7, with TRBD1 identical over 8 bases. The V gene's germline CDR1 is MNHEY and CDR2 SVGEGT. The CDR3 is made up of 17 amino acids. With 3 bases clipped from V and 4 bases from J, the junction kept 14 bases outside the gene matches. The CDR3: CASSYEPQWTGSYEQYF. Here the CDR3 DNA reads TGTGCCAGCAGTTATGAGCCCCAATGGACAGGGTCATACGAGCAGTACTTC.

This chain joins TRBV19 and TRBJ1-5; D gene uncertain. V was cut by 7 bases and J by 0 bases, with 10 bases left in between. Germline V gene sequence: CDR1 LNHDA, CDR2 SQIVND (reference sequence). The CDR3 is 14 amino acids. The CDR3 DNA is TGTGCCAGTAACCTAATCGTTAGCAATCAGCCCCAGCATTTT. Its translation is CASNLIVSNQPQHF.

This chain joins TRBV2 and TRBJ1-4; tentative D call: TRBD1 (5 bases). The germline V gene encodes CDR1 SNHLY and CDR2 FYNNEI. This CDR3 contains 15 residues. Deletions cut 0 bases from V and 8 bases from J, with 13 bases between. This CDR3 reads CASSEAVREAEKLFF. In DNA, the CDR3 is TGTGCCAGCAGTGAAGCCGTCAGGGAGGCCGAAAAACTGTTTTTT.

This clone is a singleton in its sample. The V and J genes are TRBV16 and TRBJ1-5; no clear D gene. Trimming removed 2 bases at V and 4 bases at J, with 9 bases between. The CDR3 is 14 amino acids. Germline values: CDR1 KGHSY, CDR2 FQNENV. CDR3 DNA sequence: TGTGCCAGCAGCCAAAACCAGGTGAATCAGCCCCAGCATTTT. This codes for CASSQNQVNQPQHF.

V gene TRBV29-1 combines with J gene TRBJ1-2; TRBD1 is a possible D gene (5 bases). This CDR3 is built from 12 residues. V gave up 0 bases and J gave up 6 bases, with 8 bases separating them. CDR1 is SQVTM and CDR2 is ANQGSEA in the germline V gene. CDR3 coding DNA: TGCAGCGTTGAAGATCAGGGTAATGGCTACACCTTC. The encoded protein is CSVEDQGNGYTF.

The V gene is TRBV4-2, the J gene TRBJ2-4; 7 positions agree with TRBD2. Germline CDR1 and CDR2: LGHNA and YNFKEQ. The V and J ends lost 0 bases and 6 bases, in that order; junction bases with no gene match: 8. This CDR3 has 16 residues. In DNA form, the CDR3 reads TGTGCCAGCAGCCAAGATCAGGGTGTAGCGGGAAACATTCAGTACTTC. The encoded protein is CASSQDQGVAGNIQYF.

This clone was counted a single time. The chain is built from TRBV6-5 and TRBJ1-2, with 7 bases identical to TRBD1. From germline, CDR1 is MNHEY and CDR2 SVGAGI. CDR3 length: 13 residues. With V trimmed by 0 bases and J by 6 bases, 1 base remained unmatched. Written as DNA, the CDR3 is TGTGCCAGCAGTTACTCCGGGACAGATGGCTACACCTTC. Amino acids: CASSYSGTDGYTF.

The chain joins TRBV9 to TRBJ2-4; 9 bases line up with TRBD1. Germline CDR1 and CDR2: SGDLS and YYNGEE. With 4 bases clipped from V and 6 bases from J, the junction kept 14 bases outside the gene matches. The length of the CDR3 is 17 residues. CDR3 coding DNA: TGTGCCAGCAGCCCGATTCCGGGACAGGGACGTGGAAACATTCAGTACTTC. Translating gives CASSPIPGQGRGNIQYF.

The chain employs TRBV7-9 and TRBJ1-6; 7 nucleotides match TRBD1. The CDR3 covers 14 residues. With V trimmed by 5 bases and J by 7 bases, 5 bases remained unmatched. Germline V gene sequence: CDR1 SEHNR, CDR2 FQNEAQ (reference sequence). The CDR3 reads CASSKTGVNSPLHF. CDR3 coding DNA: TGTGCCAGCAGCAAAACAGGGGTAAATTCACCCCTCCACTTT.

This clone was seen only once. The chain uses TRBV27 and TRBJ1-2, with 8 positions matching TRBD1. The CDR3 sequence is 14 residues long. The germline CDR1 and CDR2 sequences are MNHEY and SMNVEV (reference sequence). Germline trimming cut 3 bases from V and 6 bases from J; bases unmatched to any gene: 6. The chain's CDR3 is CASSLFQGAHGYTF. In DNA form, the CDR3 reads TGTGCCAGCAGTTTGTTTCAGGGGGCTCATGGCTACACCTTC.

This chain connects TRBV19 to TRBJ2-3; D possibly corresponds to TRBD2 (5 bases). The CDR3 has 15 amino acids. V shed 5 bases and J shed 0 bases, with 12 bases lying between them. Germline CDR1 and CDR2: LNHDA and SQIVND (reference sequence). The CDR3 loop reads CASSRSWESTDTQYF. DNA for the CDR3: TGTGCCAGTAGTCGCTCTTGGGAGAGCACAGATACGCAGTATTTT.

This sequence joins TRBV3-1 (or the pseudogene TRBV3-2) and TRBJ2-7; D is ambiguous. Germline V gene sequence: CDR1 LGHDT, CDR2 YNNKEL (reference sequence). V dropped 1 base and J dropped 4 bases, with 2 bases sitting between them. This CDR3 has 11 residues. CDR3 in DNA: TGTGCCAGCAGCCAAGCTTACGAGCAGTACTTC. It translates to CASSQAYEQYF.

DNA of the CDR3: TGTGCCAGCAGCGGATCAGGGGCCCGGAACACTGAAGCTTTCTTT. Protein: CASSGSGARNTEAFF. The chain employs TRBV4-2 and TRBJ1-1, with a possible D match to TRBD1 (6 bases). Trimming removed 5 bases from V and 1 base from J, with 14 bases in between. The CDR3 consists of 15 residues. Germline loops: CDR1 LGHNA, CDR2 YNFKEQ.

The J gene is TRBJ1-2, the V gene TRBV27; D might be TRBD1 (6 bases). With 6 bases removed from V and 8 bases from J, the gap between germline ends came to 19 bases. The CDR3 runs 14 residues. Germline V gene sequence: CDR1 MNHEY, CDR2 SMNVEV (reference sequence). This CDR3 is CASRYRTDRGGYTF. CDR3 DNA sequence: TGTGCCAGCAGATATCGGACAGACCGGGGCGGCTACACCTTC.

V and J are TRBV6-2 or TRBV6-3 and TRBJ1-5, with 8 bases matching TRBD1. Germline V gene sequence: CDR1 MNHEY, CDR2 SVGEGT. This CDR3 has 15 residues. V was pared by 5 bases and J by 4 bases, with 7 bases of the junction left unmatched. The CDR3 protein is CASSDPDRVNQPQHF. The CDR3 nucleotides read TGTGCCAGCAGTGACCCGGACAGGGTTAATCAGCCCCAGCATTTT.

The chain has TRBV11-2 and TRBJ2-1, with 8 nucleotides matching TRBD2. With 5 bases clipped from V and 8 bases from J, the junction kept 8 bases outside the gene matches. CDR3 length equals 14 residues. The germline V gene encodes CDR1 SGHAT and CDR2 FQNNGV. The chain's CDR3 is CASSMDRGGYEQFF. The DNA of the CDR3 is TGTGCCAGCAGCATGGACCGGGGGGGCTATGAGCAGTTCTTC.

This clone was detected only once. The chain has TRBV6-2 or TRBV6-3 and TRBJ2-7; possible D gene TRBD2, 5 bases. The V end lost 2 bases, the J end lost 2 bases, and 10 bases lay between the germline ends. The CDR3 covers 14 residues. Looked up from germline, CDR1 is MNHEY and CDR2 is SVGEGT. The CDR3 loop is CASSYVGETYEQYF. The CDR3 coding sequence is TGTGCCAGCAGTTACGTCGGGGAAACCTACGAGCAGTACTTC.

The chain is built from TRBV12-3 or TRBV12-4 and TRBJ1-6, with no clear D. The ends were cut back, 3 bases at V and 13 bases at J, with 13 bases in the middle. This CDR3 contains 13 residues. The CDR3 loop reads CASSLPPGRPLHF. CDR3 nucleotide sequence: TGTGCCAGCAGTTTGCCCCCCGGGAGGCCCCTCCACTTT.

This sequence joins TRBV6-5 and TRBJ2-7; D is possibly TRBD2 (5 bases). This CDR3 spans 12 amino acids. V was trimmed by 6 bases and J by 0 bases, leaving 6 bases between them. In germline, CDR1 is MNHEY, CDR2 SVGAGI. The CDR3 DNA is TGTGCCAGCAGGAGGGACTCCTACGAGCAGTACTTC. This gives the protein CASRRDSYEQYF.

The rearrangement uses TRBV7-2 and TRBJ1-2; D is possibly TRBD1 (5 bases). This CDR3 is 14 amino acids long. V lost 1 base and J 4 bases, leaving 10 bases between the germline ends. Germline CDR1 and CDR2: SGHTA and FQGNSA. The CDR3 DNA is TGTGCCAGCAGCTTAGGGGGCTCCTTCTATGGCTACACCTTC. Its protein is CASSLGGSFYGYTF.

The table lists this clone with a few counts. The chain employs TRBV5-1 and TRBJ1-6; 7 bases are shared with TRBD1. The germline gives CDR1 SGHRS, CDR2 YFSETQ. CDR3 size: 15 residues. With 3 bases clipped from V and 6 bases from J, the junction kept 6 bases outside the gene matches. The CDR3 DNA is TGCGCCAGCAGCTATGACAGGGCTTCTAATTCACCCCTCCACTTT. Protein: CASSYDRASNSPLHF.

The rearrangement joins TRBV14 to TRBJ2-7, with 8 bases fitting TRBD1. CDR3 length: 13 residues. Germline-derived CDR1 and CDR2 are SGHDN and FVKESK. Trimming at V came to 8 bases and at J to 5 bases, leaving 8 bases not matched to a gene. The CDR3 loop reads CASPGQGPHEQYF. For the CDR3, the DNA is TGTGCCAGCCCCGGACAGGGACCCCACGAGCAGTACTTC.

The sample holds one count of this clone. At one of its ends the junction is not consistent with the germline gene, which may arise from a read error. CDR3 amino acids: CASSPWTANTEAFF. CDR3 nucleotides: TGTGCTAGCAGCCCCTGGACAGCGAACACTGAAGCTTTCTTT. The chain uses TRBV7-7 and TRBJ1-1, with a tentative D call TRBD1 (6 bases). Germline-derived CDR1 and CDR2 are SSHAT and FNYEAQ (reference sequence). The CDR3 covers 14 residues.

The chain has TRBV5-1 and TRBJ2-3; weak D call: TRBD1 (6 bases). V dropped 1 base and J dropped 2 bases, with 11 bases sitting between them. The CDR3 extends over 15 amino acids. Per the germline V gene, CDR1 is SGHRS and CDR2 is YFSETQ. DNA of the CDR3: TGCGCCAGCAGCTTGAGGGGGTTGACCACAGATACGCAGTATTTT. Amino acid sequence: CASSLRGLTTDTQYF.

This clone appeared many times. The CDR3 nucleotides read TGCGCCAGCAGCCTCCTAACCGGGACTAGTGAGACCCAGTACTTC. It yields the protein CASSLLTGTSETQYF. The chain combines TRBV5-1 with TRBJ2-5, with 8 bases fitting TRBD2. CDR3 length: 15 residues. V was clipped by 4 bases and J by 5 bases; unmatched bases: 10. CDR1 and CDR2 (germline): SGHRS, YFSETQ.

This sequence joins TRBV28 and TRBJ2-7; 9 bases fit TRBD1. This CDR3 contains 15 residues. Germline CDR1 MDHEN, CDR2 SYDVKM. J was trimmed by 6 bases and V by 7 bases; bases with no gene match: 13. For the CDR3, the DNA is TGTGCCAGCATCCTAGTATCGGGACAGGGAGGCGAGCAGTACTTC. Protein: CASILVSGQGGEQYF.